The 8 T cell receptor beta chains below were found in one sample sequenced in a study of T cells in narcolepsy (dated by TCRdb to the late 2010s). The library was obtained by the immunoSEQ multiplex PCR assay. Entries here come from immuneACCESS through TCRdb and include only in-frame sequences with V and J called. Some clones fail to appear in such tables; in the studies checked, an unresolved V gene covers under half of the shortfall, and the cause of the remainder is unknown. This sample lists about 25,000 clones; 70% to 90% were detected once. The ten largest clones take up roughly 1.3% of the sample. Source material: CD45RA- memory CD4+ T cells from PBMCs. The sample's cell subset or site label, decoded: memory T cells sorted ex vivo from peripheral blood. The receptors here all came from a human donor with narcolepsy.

The CDR3 sequence: CASSNTPGNPYEQYF. CDR3 bases: TGTGCCAGCAGCAACACGCCGGGAAACCCCTACGAGCAGTACTTC. The chain recombines TRBV7-8 with TRBJ2-7, with TRBD2 as a possible D gene (5 bases). Germline assignment: CDR1 SGHVS and CDR2 FQNEAQ. The CDR3 totals 15 residues. V lost 5 bases, J lost 2 bases, and 16 bases lay in between.

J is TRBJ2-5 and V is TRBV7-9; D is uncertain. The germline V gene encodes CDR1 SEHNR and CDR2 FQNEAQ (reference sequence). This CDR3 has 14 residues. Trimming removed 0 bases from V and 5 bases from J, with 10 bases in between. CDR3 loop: CASSLAMGVETQYF. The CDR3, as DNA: TGTGCCAGCAGCTTAGCAATGGGCGTGGAGACCCAGTACTTC.

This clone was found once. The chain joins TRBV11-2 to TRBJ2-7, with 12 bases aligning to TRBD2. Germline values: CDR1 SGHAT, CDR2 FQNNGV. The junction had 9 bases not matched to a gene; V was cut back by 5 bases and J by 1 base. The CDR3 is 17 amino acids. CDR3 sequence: CASSKRTSGVFSYEQYF. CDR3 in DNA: TGTGCCAGCAGCAAACGGACTAGCGGGGTTTTTTCCTACGAGCAGTACTTC.

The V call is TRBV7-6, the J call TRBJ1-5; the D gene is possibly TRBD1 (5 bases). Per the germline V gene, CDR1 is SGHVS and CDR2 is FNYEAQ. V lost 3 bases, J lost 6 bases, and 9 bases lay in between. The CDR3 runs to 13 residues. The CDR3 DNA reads TGTGCCAGCAGCTTGGGGGGTGCTCAGCCCCAGCATTTT. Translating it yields CASSLGGAQPQHF.

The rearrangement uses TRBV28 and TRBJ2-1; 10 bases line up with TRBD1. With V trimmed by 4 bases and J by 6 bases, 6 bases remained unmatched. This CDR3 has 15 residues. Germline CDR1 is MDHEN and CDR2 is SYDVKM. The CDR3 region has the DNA TGTGCCAGCAGTTCCCCGGGACAGGGGCTCAATGAGCAGTTCTTC. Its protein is CASSSPGQGLNEQFF.

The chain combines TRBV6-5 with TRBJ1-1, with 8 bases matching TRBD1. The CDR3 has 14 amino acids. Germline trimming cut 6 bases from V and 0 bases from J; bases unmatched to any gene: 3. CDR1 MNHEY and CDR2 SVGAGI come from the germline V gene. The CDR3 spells CASSRDRMNTEAFF. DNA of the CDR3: TGTGCCAGCAGCCGGGACAGGATGAACACTGAAGCTTTCTTT.

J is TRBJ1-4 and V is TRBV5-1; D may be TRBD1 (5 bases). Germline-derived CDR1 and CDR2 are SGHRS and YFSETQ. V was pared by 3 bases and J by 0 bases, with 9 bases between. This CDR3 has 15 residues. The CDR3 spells CASSYDSSTNEKLFF. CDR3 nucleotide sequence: TGCGCCAGCAGCTATGACAGCTCAACTAATGAAAAACTGTTTTTT. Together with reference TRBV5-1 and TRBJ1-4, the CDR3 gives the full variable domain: KAGVTQTPRYLIKTRGQQVTLSCSPISGHRSVSWYQQTPGQGLQFLFEYFSETQRNKGNFPGRFSGRQFSNSRSEMNVSTLELGDSALYLCASSYDSSTNEKLFFGSGTQLSVL.

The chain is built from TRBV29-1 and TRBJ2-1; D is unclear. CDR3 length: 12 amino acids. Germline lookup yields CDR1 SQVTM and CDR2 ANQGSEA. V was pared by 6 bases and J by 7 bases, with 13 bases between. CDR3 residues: CSVVHDGNEQFF. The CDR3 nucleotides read TGCAGCGTCGTCCATGACGGGAATGAGCAGTTCTTC.